This T cell receptor (beta chain) was sequenced during a study of T cell changes during pregnancy in multiple sclerosis (dated by TCRdb to between 2018 and 2020). About the full investigation: The study looked at changes in the T cell repertoire across pregnancy in women with multiple sclerosis.

Spanning cysteine to phenylalanine, the CDR3 consists of 14 amino acids. Only the CDR3 portion is preserved as DNA: 42 bases, with reading frame beginning at the first base. As encoded in the germline V gene, CDR1 is SGHTA while CDR2 is FQGNSA. Trimming at the junction amounts to 5 bases on V and 0 bases on J, and the germline ends lie 10 bases apart. Of note for this clone: It lacks a known antigen. It has no much larger one-base neighbor in the sample; base qualities were not kept.

The method behind the library was the immunoSEQ multiplex PCR assay. What TCRdb holds here is the immuneACCESS table cut down to in-frame rearrangements. Part of the clones is not present; checked against another copy, under half of the missing clones reflect an unresolved V gene, and the others are unexplained. This sample has some 77,000 clones in its table, and about 93% of those were observed once. The top ten hold 2.6% of the sample. Material: peripheral blood, obtained after pregnancy. The clonotype originates from a female donor in good health, enrolled as a control in a pregnancy study. The chain uses TRBV7-2 and TRBJ1-2; no D segment can be confidently identified. The DNA sequence is given as TGTGCCAGCAGCCCTCGAGAAGCTAACTATGGCTACACCTTC. This encodes CASSPREANYGYTF. Full variable domain (CDR3 extended with the reference TRBV7-2 and TRBJ1-2 proteins): GAGVSQSPSNKVTEKGKDVELRCDPISGHTALYWYRQSLGQGLEFLIYFQGNSAPDKSGLPSDRFSAERTGGSVSTLTIQRTQQEDSAVYLCASSPREANYGYTFGSGTRLTVV.